A single sample is the source of the 2 T cell receptor beta chains below, sequenced in a study of follicular helper T cells after annual influenza vaccination. Time point indicated: 2015-2016 season, 7 days after influenza vaccination. TCRdb's table, derived via immunoSEQ multiplex PCR, lists solely in-frame clones and lacks some. The top ten hold approximately 0.4% of the sample, which has 8,000 to 11,000 clones, less than 90% seen once. Sequencing used CXCR5- memory CD4+ T cells sorted from blood, obtained 7 days after influenza vaccination. These receptors were obtained from an adult who received the influenza vaccine.

The rearrangement uses TRBV7-7 and TRBJ1-3, with 9 positions matching TRBD1. Per the germline V gene, CDR1 is SSHAT and CDR2 is FNYEAQ (reference sequence). The CDR3 totals 15 residues. V dropped 5 bases and J dropped 3; count of bases not matched to a gene: 5. In DNA form, the CDR3 reads TGTGCCAGCAGCCCGGGGACAGGGCTTGGAAACACCATATATTTT. Protein sequence: CASSPGTGLGNTIYF.

The chain joins TRBV7-2 to TRBJ2-1; possible D gene TRBD2, 6 bases. Germline CDR1 and CDR2: SGHTA and FQGNSA. V dropped 3 bases and J dropped 4 bases, with 13 bases sitting between them. There are 15 residues in the CDR3. Here the CDR3 reads CASSFRDLNYNEQFF. CDR3 nucleotides: TGTGCCAGCAGCTTTAGGGACTTAAATTACAATGAGCAGTTCTTC.